The entry that follows covers one T cell receptor (beta chain) sequence. As yet, its antigen is unknown. This entry comes from a study of blood T cells in healthy people across ages. Study results and limitations: TCR beta diversity, measured per million T cells, fell in a roughly linear way with age. Estimated diversity across one million T cells was deemed an underestimate.

This CDR3 contains 14 residues. Trimming stripped 0 bases from V and 7 bases from J, with 12 bases between. The germline V gene has CDR1 LGHNA and CDR2 YNFKEQ. A second PCR, run for about 6 to 12 cycles, used a sample-barcoded 5' primer plus a J-beta primer mix. Through a template-switch adaptor with 12 random nucleotides, each cDNA molecule received a tag. TCRdb reanalysed the 5' RACE reads using MiXCR and keeps one entry per CDR3 protein. The sample has 1.4 million or so distinct CDR3 sequences; about 42% are singletons. The source material was blood. The chain joins TRBV4-2 to TRBJ1-2, with D possibly being TRBD1 (6 bases). This TCR came from a woman in her late teens or twenties in good health. CDR3 sequence: CASSQDPGQSGYTF. In nucleotides, the CDR3 is TGTGCCAGCAGCCAAGATCCCGGACAGAGTGGCTACACCTTC.